This T cell receptor (beta chain) derives from a study of siplizumab effects on memory and regulatory T cells. Broader study findings: Versus 26.9% in controls, the mappable alloreactive CD4+ clones averaged roughly 68% Treg-derived with siplizumab. Both greater diversity than memory cells and a major contribution to the alloresponse seemed to characterize naive T cells.

Clones were read by immunoSEQ multiplex PCR, and TCRdb kept only the in-frame ones, dropping some. Here the sample spans tens of thousands of clones, approximately 88% being singletons. To note about this clone: What it recognizes is unknown.

The CDR3 covers 14 residues. Germline values: CDR1 GTSNPN, CDR2 SVGIG (reference sequence). With 5 bases removed from V and 2 bases from J, the gap between germline ends came to 16 bases. The sample taken for sequencing was Tregs sorted from blood. The source of this sequence is a human donor in good health. The genes are TRBV30 and TRBJ2-7, with D possibly matching TRBD2 (5 bases). For the CDR3, the DNA is TGTGCCTGGGACCACGGAGGCCAAGCCTACGAGCAGTACTTC. It codes for CAWDHGGQAYEQYF.